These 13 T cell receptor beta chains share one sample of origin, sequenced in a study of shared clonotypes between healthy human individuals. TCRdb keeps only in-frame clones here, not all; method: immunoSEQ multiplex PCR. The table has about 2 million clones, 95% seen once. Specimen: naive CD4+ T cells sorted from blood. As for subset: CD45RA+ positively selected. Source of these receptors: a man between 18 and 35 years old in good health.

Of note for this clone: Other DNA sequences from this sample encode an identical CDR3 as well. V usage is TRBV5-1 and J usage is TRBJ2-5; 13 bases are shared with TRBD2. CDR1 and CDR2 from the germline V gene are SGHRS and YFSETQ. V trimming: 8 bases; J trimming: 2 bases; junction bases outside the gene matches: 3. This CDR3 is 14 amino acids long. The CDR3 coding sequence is TGCGCCAGTAGACTAGCGGGGGGTCAAGAGACCCAGTACTTC. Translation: CASRLAGGQETQYF.

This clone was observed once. The DNA of the CDR3 is TGTGCCAGCAGCTTAGGGATCCCTAGCGGGCGATCCTACGAGCAGTACTTC. It translates to CASSLGIPSGRSYEQYF. The J gene is TRBJ2-7, the V gene TRBV7-9; the match to TRBD2 covers 8 bases. The CDR3 is made up of 17 amino acids. V shed 1 base, J shed 1 base, and the junction held 9 bases outside the gene matches. The germline gives CDR1 SEHNR, CDR2 FQNEAQ (reference sequence).

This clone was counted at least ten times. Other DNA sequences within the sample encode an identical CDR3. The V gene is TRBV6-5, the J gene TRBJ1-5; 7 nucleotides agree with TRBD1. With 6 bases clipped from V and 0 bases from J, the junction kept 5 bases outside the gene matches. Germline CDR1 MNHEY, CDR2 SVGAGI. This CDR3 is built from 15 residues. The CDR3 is CASRDTGDSNQPQHF. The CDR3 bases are TGTGCCAGCAGGGATACAGGGGATAGCAATCAGCCCCAGCATTTT.

The CDR3 DNA sequence: TGTGCCAGCAGCTTAGCGGGGGTAGTCTACGAGCAGTACTTC. Protein product: CASSLAGVVYEQYF. The J gene is TRBJ2-7, the V gene TRBV7-6; D may correspond to TRBD1 or TRBD2 (5 bases each). V dropped 0 bases and J dropped 3 bases, with 9 bases sitting between them. The CDR3 extends over 14 amino acids. Germline V gene sequence: CDR1 SGHVS, CDR2 FNYEAQ.

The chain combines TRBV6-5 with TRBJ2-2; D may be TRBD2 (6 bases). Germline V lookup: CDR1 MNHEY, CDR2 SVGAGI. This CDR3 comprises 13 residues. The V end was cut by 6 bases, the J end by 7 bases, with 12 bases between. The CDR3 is CASRRGTNGELFF. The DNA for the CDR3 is TGTGCCAGCAGGCGCGGGACGAACGGGGAGCTGTTTTTT.

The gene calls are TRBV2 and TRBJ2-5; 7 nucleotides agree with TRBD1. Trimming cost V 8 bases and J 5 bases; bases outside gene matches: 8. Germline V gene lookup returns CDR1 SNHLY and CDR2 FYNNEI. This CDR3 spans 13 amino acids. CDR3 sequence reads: CASEKEQGETQYF. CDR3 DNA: TGTGCCAGCGAAAAAGAACAGGGGGAGACCCAGTACTTC.

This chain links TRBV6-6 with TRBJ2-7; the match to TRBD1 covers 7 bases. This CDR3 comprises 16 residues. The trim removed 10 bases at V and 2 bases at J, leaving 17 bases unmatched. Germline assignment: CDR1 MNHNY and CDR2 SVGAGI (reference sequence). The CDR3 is CATLINRGEGPYEQYF. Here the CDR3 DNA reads TGTGCCACTCTTATTAACAGGGGAGAAGGGCCCTACGAGCAGTACTTC.

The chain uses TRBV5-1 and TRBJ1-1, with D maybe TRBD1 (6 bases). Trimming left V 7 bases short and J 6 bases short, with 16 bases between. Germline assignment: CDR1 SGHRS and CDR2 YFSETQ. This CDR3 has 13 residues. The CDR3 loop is CASGQTGLPEAFF. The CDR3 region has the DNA TGCGCCAGCGGTCAGACAGGACTGCCTGAAGCTTTCTTT.

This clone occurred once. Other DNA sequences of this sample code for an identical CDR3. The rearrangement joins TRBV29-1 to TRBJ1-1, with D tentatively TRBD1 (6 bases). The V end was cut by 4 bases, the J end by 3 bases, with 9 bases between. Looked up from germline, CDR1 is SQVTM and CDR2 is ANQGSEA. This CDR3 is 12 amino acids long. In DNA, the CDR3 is TGCAGCGTTGTCAGGGGTGACACTGAAGCTTTCTTT. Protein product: CSVVRGDTEAFF.

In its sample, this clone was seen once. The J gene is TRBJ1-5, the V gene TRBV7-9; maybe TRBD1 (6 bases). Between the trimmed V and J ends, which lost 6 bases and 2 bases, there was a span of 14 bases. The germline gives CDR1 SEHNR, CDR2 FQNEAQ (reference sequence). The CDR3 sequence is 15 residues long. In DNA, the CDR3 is TGTGCCAGCAGGGCGGGGGGCGGAGGCAATCAGCCCCAGCATTTT. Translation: CASRAGGGGNQPQHF.

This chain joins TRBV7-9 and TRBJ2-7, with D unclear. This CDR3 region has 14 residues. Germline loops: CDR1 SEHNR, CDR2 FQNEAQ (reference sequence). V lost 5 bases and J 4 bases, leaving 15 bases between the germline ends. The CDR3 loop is CASSLETDLYEQYF. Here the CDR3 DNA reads TGTGCCAGCAGCCTCGAGACGGATTTGTACGAGCAGTACTTC.

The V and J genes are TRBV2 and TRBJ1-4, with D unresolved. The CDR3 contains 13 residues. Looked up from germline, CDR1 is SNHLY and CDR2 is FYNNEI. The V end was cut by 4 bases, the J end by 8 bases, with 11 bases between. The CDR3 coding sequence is TGTGCCAGCAGTGCGGGTTTCCGGGAAAAACTGTTTTTT. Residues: CASSAGFREKLFF.

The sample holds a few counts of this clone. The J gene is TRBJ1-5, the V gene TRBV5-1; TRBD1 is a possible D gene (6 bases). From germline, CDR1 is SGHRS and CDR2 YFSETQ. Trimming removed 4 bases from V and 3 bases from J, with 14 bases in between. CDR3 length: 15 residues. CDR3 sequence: CASSPGAQVNQPQHF. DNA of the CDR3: TGCGCCAGCAGCCCGGGGGCTCAGGTCAATCAGCCCCAGCATTTT.